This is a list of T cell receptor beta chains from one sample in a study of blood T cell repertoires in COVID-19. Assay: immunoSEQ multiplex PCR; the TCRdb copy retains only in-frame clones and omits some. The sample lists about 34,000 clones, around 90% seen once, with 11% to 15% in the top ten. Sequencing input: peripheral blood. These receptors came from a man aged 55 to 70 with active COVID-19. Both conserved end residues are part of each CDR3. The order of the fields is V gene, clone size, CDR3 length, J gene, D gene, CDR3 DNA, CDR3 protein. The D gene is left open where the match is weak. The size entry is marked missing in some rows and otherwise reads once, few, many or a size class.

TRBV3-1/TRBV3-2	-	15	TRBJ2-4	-	TGTGCCAGCAGCGCACGGGAAGGGGCCAAAAACATTCAGTACTTC	CASSAREGAKNIQYF
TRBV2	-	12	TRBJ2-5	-	TGTGCCAGCAGTGTTAGCGCGGAGACCCAGTACTTC	CASSVSAETQYF
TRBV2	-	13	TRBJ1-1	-	TGTGCCAGTGCGGGATTATCGAACACTGAAGCTTTCTTT	CASAGLSNTEAFF
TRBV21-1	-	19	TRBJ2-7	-	TGTGCCAGCAGCAAAGTGGTTTTCCTAGCTACCAACAATCCGTACGAGCAGTACTTC	CASSKVVFLATNNPYEQYF
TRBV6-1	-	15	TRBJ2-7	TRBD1	TGTGCCAGCAGTGAATTAGGCAGGGGGCGTTGGGAGCAGTACTTC	CASSELGRGRWEQYF
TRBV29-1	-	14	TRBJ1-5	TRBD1	TGCAGCGTTTCGGACAGGGGCCCAAATCAGCCCCAGCATTTT	CSVSDRGPNQPQHF
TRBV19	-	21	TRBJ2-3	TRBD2	TGTGCCAGTAGTATAGGGGAGCTAGCGGGAGTTTTCCCGGAGAACACGAATACGCAGTATTTT	CASSIGELAGVFPENTNTQYF
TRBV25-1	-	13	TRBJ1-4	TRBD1	TGTGCCAGCAGGAGACAGGGCCGCGAAAAACTGTTTTTT	CASRRQGREKLFF
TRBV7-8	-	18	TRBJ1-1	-	TGTGCCAGCAGCTTAGCGTCGGGGGGTTTCAATCTGAACACTGAAGCTTTCTTT	CASSLASGGFNLNTEAFF
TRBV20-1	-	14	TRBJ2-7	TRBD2	TGCAGTGCTAGTAAGCGGGGGGGTACCTACGAGCAGTACTTC	CSASKRGGTYEQYF
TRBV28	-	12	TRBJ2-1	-	TGTGCCAGCAGTTTATTGTCCCAAGAGCAGTTCTTC	CASSLLSQEQFF
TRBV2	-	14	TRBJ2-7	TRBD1	TGTGCCAGCAGTGAAGGGACAGGGTCCTACGAGCAGTACTTC	CASSEGTGSYEQYF
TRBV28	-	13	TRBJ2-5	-	TGTGCCAGCAGTGGGGGAAGGGGGGAGACCCAGTACTTC	CASSGGRGETQYF
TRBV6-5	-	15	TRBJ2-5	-	TGTGCCAGCAGTCCAACCCGGACAGATCAAGAGACCCAGTACTTC	CASSPTRTDQETQYF
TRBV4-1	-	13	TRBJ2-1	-	TGCGCCAGCAGCCAAGAATATTTTGATGAGCAGTTCTTC	CASSQEYFDEQFF
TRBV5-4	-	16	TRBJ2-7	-	TGTGCCAGCAGCTTGGGTCTAACTAGTGGCTCCTACGAGCAGTACTTC	CASSLGLTSGSYEQYF
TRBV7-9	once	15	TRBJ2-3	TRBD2	TGTGCCAGCAGCTTAGTTTTGCGGGAGGCAGATACGCAGTATTTT	CASSLVLREADTQYF
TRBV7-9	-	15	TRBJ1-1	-	TGTGCCAGCAGCTTAGTGCAGGCAATGAACACTGAAGCTTTCTTT	CASSLVQAMNTEAFF
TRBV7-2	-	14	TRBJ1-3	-	TGTGCCAGCAGCTTAGGAGGGTCTGGAAACACCATATATTTT	CASSLGGSGNTIYF
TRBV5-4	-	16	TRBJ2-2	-	TGTGCCAGCAGCAGGCCAGGGGAACCGAGGACCGGGGAGCTGTTTTTT	CASSRPGEPRTGELFF
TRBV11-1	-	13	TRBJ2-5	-	TGTGCCAGCAGCCGGGACAACCAAGAGACCCAGTACTTC	CASSRDNQETQYF
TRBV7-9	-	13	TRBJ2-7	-	TGTGCCAGCAGCTTAACGGGAGTCTACGAGCAGTACTTC	CASSLTGVYEQYF
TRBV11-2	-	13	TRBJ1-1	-	TGTGCCAGCAGCTTAGAACGGTCCACTGAAGCTTTCTTT	CASSLERSTEAFF
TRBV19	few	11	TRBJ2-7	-	TGTGCCAGCGGTAGGAGCGGCGAGCAGTACTTC	CASGRSGEQYF
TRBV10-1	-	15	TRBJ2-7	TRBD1	TGCGCCAGCGGGACGGGAGGACAGGGGGTCTACGAGCAGTACTTC	CASGTGGQGVYEQYF